This T cell receptor beta chain was captured by sequencing in a study of cytomegalovirus exposure and HLA in healthy donors. Study in general: Among fewer than 500 genotyped donors, 65% to 90% fell in the Caucasian-associated ancestry cluster.

The PCR made use of 60 Vbeta and 13 Jbeta primers. Per the original data handling: Approximately 72 million unique TCR beta chains, roughly 11 million of them shared, were counted by a later analysis. Libraries were prepared by immunoSEQ multiplex PCR; TCRdb keeps only in-frame clonotypes and omits some of them. The V and J calls and clone size are taken from that table; D and trimming were inferred from the DNA. The sample carries 120,000 or so clones, over 70% recorded once. Regarding the study as a whole: Relative to the roughly 690-donor mean, N-insertions were reportedly fewer in an Asian-associated ancestry cluster in a later analysis.

The V and J ends lost 3 bases and 0 bases respectively, with 9 bases between them. Per the germline V gene, CDR1 is MNHEY and CDR2 is SVGAGI. The CDR3 extends over 16 amino acids. Remarks on this clone: Its antigen remains unidentified.

The chain is built from TRBV6-5 and TRBJ1-6; maybe TRBD1 (5 bases). This clonotype was obtained from a woman aged 18-29 years in good health and CMV-seronegative. Sample: PBMCs. In DNA form, the CDR3 reads TGTGCCAGCAGTTATGCGGGGCTCTCCTATAATTCACCCCTCCACTTT. Protein: CASSYAGLSYNSPLHF.